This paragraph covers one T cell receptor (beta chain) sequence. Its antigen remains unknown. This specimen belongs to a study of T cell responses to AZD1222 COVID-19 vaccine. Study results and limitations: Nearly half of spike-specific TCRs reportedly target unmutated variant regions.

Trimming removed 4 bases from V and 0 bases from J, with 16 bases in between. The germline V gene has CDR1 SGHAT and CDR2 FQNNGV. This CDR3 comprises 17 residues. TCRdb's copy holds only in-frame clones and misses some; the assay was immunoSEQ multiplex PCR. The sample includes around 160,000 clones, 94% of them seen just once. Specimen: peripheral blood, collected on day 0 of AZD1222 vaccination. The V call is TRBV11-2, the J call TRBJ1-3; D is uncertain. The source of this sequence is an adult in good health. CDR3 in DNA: TGTGCCAGCAGCTCAACCCCTGGCGAGATCTCTGGAAACACCATATATTTT. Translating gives CASSSTPGEISGNTIYF.